This T cell receptor (beta chain) was sequenced during a study of T-cell reconstitution after alpha-beta-depleted transplantation in children. The sample holds many counts of this clonotype. This CDR3 comprises 14 residues. Germline V gives CDR1 MNHEY, CDR2 SVGAGI. The V gene end was trimmed by 0 bases and the J gene end by 3 bases; junction bases not matched to a gene: 1. The library targeted TCRbeta and was prepared with unique molecular identifiers. TCRdb reprocessed the PCR reads via MiXCR and lists one record per CDR3 protein. The sample lists about 640,000 distinct CDR3 sequences; around a sixth were seen once.

The chain links TRBV6-5 to TRBJ1-2, with 7 bases lining up with TRBD1. The TCR originated in a human donor who donated a stem cell graft to a child with acute myeloid leukemia. Here the sequenced sample was PBMCs from the stem cell graft donor, taken from the stem cell graft. The CDR3 DNA reads as TGTGCCAGCAGTTACTCAACAGGGGACTATGGCTACACCTTC. It translates to CASSYSTGDYGYTF.